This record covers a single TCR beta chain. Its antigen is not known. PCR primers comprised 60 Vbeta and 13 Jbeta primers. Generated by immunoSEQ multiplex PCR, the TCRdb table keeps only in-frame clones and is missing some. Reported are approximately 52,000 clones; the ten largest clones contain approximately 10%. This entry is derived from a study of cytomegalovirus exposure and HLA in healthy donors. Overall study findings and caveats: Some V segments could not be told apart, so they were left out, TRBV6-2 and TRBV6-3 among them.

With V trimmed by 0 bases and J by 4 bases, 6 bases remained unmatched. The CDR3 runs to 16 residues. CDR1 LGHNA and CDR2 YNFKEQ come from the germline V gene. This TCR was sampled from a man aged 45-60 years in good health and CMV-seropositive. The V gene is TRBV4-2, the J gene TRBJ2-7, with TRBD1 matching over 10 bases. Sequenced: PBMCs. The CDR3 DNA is TGTGCCAGCAGCCAAGATGGGGACAGGGGATCTTACGAGCAGTACTTC. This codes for CASSQDGDRGSYEQYF.